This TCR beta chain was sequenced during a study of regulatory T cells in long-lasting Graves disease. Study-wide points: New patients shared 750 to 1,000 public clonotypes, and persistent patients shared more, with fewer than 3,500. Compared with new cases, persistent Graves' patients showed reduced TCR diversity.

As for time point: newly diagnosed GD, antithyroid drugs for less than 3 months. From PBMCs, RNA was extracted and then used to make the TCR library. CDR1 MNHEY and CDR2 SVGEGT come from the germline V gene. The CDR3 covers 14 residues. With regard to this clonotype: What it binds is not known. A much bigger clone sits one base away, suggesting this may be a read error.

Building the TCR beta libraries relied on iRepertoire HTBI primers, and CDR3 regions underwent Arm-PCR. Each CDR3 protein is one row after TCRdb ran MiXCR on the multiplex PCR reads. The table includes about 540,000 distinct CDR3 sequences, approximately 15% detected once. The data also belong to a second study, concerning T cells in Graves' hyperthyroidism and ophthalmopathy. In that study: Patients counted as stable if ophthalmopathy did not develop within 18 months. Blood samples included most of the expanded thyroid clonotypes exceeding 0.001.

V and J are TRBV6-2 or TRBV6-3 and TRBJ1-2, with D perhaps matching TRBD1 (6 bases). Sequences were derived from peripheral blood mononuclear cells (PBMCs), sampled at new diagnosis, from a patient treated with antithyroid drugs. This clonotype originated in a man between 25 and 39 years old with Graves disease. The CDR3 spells CASSEEPGGPGYAF. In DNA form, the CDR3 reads TGTGCCAGCAGTGAGGAACCGGGGGGCCCTGGCTACGCCTTC.